Sequencing of this TCR beta chain was carried out in a study of human T cells and chemical hapten exposure. This clonotype was seen more than once but under ten times. Germline CDR1 and CDR2: MGHRA and YSYEKL. Trimming cost V 4 bases and J 4 bases; bases outside gene matches: 7. The CDR3 sequence is 16 residues long. Noted time point: patch test 3, about 24 weeks after DPC sensitization. Treatment of the sample: therapeutic diphenylcyclopropenone sensitization with weekly scalp DPC. Participating donors were patients with alopecia, aged 18 to 70 years, considered appropriate candidates for DPC. TCRdb reanalysed the RACE reads using MiXCR and keeps one entry per CDR3 protein. The sample comprises about 200,000 distinct CDR3 sequences, around 25% of which are singletons, and 2.5% rests with the top ten.

The sequences come from whole blood, collected in connection with sensitization to the hapten diphenylcyclopropenone (DPC). This clonotype was obtained from a middle-aged woman with alopecia areata. Some clones in this sample may be carry-over from other donors' samples. The chain has TRBV4-1 and TRBJ2-1, with TRBD2 matching 10 bases. The CDR3 loop is CASSRYGLAEYNEQFF. The CDR3 DNA sequence: TGCGCCAGCAGCCGATATGGACTAGCGGAGTACAATGAGCAGTTCTTC.